The clone carrying this TCR beta chain has only one observation. These data originate in a study of blood T cell repertoires in COVID-19. Study-level background: There were acute and convalescent COVID-19 samples, and they came from the United States, Italy and Spain. PBMCs, B-cell-depleted T cells, or T cells were the source of the cDNA or gDNA that made up the material.

Under the authors' procedure: Reference gene primer amplification gave estimated nucleated cell counts. Profiled with immunoSEQ multiplex PCR; TCRdb holds only in-frame clones, not every one. V, J and clone size derive from that table, while D and trimming were established from the DNA sequence. The repertoire includes 140,000 to 150,000 clones, over 75% of them detected once, and roughly a tenth sits in the top ten. The CDR3 length is 12 residues. With 4 bases removed from V and 4 bases from J, the gap between germline ends came to 10 bases. Germline V gene data show CDR1 as GTSNPN and CDR2 as SVGIG (reference sequence).

V and J are TRBV30 and TRBJ1-2; D unresolved. The sequencing input was peripheral blood. This TCR derives from a man aged 60 to 69 with active or convalescent COVID-19. The CDR3 sequence: CAWTQPGYGYTF. The CDR3 DNA is TGTGCCTGGACCCAACCCGGCTATGGCTACACCTTC.